What follows is one T cell receptor (beta chain) and its context. What it binds is not known. Per donor, one heparinised blood draw averaged roughly 120 mL. Via CD45RO/CCR7/CD25/CD127/CD95/CD27, cells of the CD4+ naive, central memory, regulatory and stem cell-like memory subsets were sorted. The CDR3 length is 15 residues. Germline CDR1 reads SGHRS; CDR2 reads YFSETQ. The V and J ends lost 4 bases and 2 bases respectively, with 10 bases between them. The whole isolated RNA underwent reverse transcription, so sequencing captured expressed TCRB transcripts. This table comes from immunoSEQ multiplex PCR, and its TCRdb copy is limited to in-frame clones, with some not included. This table holds about 710,000 clones, 11% to 15% found once. This entry is derived from a study of beta chain features in type 1 diabetes. Findings and caveats of the study: High TCR expression in some cells could lead to their over-representation in cDNA sequencing. A closer apparent resemblance between naive, central memory and Treg TCRB repertoires was seen in patients than in healthy donors. TCRB CDR3s were moderately but significantly shorter in Type 1 diabetes patients in all four CD4+ subsets.

This chain links TRBV5-1 with TRBJ2-6, with TRBD1 as a possible D gene (6 bases). Sequenced: naive CD4+ T cells from blood. This clonotype was obtained from a man younger than 30 with type 1 diabetes. This CDR3 is CASSMQGTGANVLTF. In DNA form, the CDR3 reads TGCGCCAGCAGCATGCAGGGGACTGGGGCCAACGTCCTGACTTTC.